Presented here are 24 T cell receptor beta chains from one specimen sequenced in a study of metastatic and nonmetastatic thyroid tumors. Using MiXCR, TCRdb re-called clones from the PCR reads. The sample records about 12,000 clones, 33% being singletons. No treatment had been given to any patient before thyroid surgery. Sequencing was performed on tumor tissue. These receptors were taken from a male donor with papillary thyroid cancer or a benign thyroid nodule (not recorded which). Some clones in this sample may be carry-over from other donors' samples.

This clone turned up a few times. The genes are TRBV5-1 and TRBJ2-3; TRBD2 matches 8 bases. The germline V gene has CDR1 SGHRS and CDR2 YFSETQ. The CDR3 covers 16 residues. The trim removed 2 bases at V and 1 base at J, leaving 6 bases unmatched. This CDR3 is CASSFSLAVGTDTQYF. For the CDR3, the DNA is TGCGCCAGCAGCTTCTCACTAGCGGTCGGCACAGATACGCAGTATTTT.

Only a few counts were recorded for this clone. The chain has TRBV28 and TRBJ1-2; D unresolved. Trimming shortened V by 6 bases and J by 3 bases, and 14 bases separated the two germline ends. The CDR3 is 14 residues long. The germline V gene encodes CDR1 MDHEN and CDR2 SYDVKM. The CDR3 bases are TGTGCCAGCAGCCTGAAGGCCCTCCACTATGGCTACACCTTC. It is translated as CASSLKALHYGYTF.

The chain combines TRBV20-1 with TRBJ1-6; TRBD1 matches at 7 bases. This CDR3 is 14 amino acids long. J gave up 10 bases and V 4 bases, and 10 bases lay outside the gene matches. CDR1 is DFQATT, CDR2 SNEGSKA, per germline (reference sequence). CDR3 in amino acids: CSAIPDRTTSPLHF. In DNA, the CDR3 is TGCAGTGCTATTCCGGACAGGACGACATCACCCCTCCACTTT.

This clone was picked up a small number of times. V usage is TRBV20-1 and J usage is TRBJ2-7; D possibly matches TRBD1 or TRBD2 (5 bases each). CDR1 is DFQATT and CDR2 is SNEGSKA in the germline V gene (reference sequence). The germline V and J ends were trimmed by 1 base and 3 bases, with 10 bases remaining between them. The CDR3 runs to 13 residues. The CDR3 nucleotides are TGCAGTGCTAGAGCGGGACGGGACTACGAGCAGTACTTC. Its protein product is CSARAGRDYEQYF.

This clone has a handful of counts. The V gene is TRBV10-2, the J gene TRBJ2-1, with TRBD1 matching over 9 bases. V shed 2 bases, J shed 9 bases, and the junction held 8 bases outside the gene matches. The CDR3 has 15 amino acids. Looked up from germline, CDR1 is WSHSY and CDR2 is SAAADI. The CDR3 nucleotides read TGCGCCAGCAGTGAGCCGGGACAGGGATTCGCTGAGCAGTTCTTC. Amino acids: CASSEPGQGFAEQFF.

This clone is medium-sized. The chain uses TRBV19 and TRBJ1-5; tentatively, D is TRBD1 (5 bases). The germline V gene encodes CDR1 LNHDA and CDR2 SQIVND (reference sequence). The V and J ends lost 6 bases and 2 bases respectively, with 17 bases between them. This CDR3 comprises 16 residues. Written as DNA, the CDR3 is TGTGCCAGTAGACACCGGGGGGGAGAAGGCAATCAGCCCCAGCATTTT. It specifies CASRHRGGEGNQPQHF.

The CDR3 region is CSVVGTGEPGEANYGYTF. CDR3 in DNA: TGCAGCGTTGTGGGAACCGGGGAACCAGGGGAAGCTAACTATGGCTACACCTTC. The J gene is TRBJ1-2, the V gene TRBV29-1; tentatively, D is TRBD1 (6 bases). Germline V gene data show CDR1 as SQVTM and CDR2 as ANQGSEA. V was trimmed by 4 bases and J by 0 bases, leaving 24 bases between them. The length of the CDR3 is 18 residues.

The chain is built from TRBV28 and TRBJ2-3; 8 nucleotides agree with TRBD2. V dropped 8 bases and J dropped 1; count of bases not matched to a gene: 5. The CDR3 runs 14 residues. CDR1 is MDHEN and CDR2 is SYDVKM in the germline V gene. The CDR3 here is CASAPGLGTDTQYF. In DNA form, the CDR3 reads TGTGCCAGCGCGCCGGGACTAGGCACAGATACGCAGTATTTT.

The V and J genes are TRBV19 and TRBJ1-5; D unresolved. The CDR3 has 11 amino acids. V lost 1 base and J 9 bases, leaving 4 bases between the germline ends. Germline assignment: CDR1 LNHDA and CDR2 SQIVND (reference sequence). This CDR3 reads CASSIGRPQHF. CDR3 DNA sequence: TGTGCCAGTAGTATAGGTCGGCCCCAGCATTTT.

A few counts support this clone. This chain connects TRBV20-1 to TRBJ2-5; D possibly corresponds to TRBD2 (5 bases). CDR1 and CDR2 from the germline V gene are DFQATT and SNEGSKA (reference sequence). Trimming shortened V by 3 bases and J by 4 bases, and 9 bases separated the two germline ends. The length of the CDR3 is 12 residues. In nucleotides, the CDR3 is TGCAGTGCTAGCGTAGGAGGAGAGACCCAGTACTTC. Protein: CSASVGGETQYF.

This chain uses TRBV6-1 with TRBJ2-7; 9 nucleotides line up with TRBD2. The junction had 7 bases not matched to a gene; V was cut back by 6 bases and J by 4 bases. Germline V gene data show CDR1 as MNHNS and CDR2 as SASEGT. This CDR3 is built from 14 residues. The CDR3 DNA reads TGTGCCAGCAGCCAGGCGGGAGGGGGGTACGAGCAGTACTTC. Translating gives CASSQAGGGYEQYF.

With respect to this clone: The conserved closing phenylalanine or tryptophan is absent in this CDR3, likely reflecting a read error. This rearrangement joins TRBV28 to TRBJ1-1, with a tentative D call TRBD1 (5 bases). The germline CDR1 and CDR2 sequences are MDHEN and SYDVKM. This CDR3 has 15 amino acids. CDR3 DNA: TGTGCCAGCAGTACCCCCGGGACTGTGAACACTGAGGCTTTCCTT. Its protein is CASSTPGTVNTEAFL.

CDR3 residues: CASSLGDSSTDTQYF. The CDR3 DNA reads as TGTGCCAGCAGTTTAGGGGACTCTAGCACAGATACGCAGTATTTT. The chain carries TRBV12-3 or TRBV12-4 and TRBJ2-3; weak D call: TRBD2 (6 bases). Trimming left V 1 base short and J 0 bases short, with 8 bases between. CDR3 length: 15 residues.

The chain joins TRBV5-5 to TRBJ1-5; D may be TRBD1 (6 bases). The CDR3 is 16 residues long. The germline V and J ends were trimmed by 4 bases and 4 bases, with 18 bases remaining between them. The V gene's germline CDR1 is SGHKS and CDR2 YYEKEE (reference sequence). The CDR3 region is CASSLGGANWNQPQHF. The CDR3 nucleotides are TGTGCCAGCAGCCTCGGGGGGGCTAACTGGAATCAGCCCCAGCATTTT.

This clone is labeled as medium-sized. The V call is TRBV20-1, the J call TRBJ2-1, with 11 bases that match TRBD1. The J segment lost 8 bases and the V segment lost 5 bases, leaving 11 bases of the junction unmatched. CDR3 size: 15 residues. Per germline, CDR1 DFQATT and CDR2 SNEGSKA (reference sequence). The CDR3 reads CSAQKRTGGVYEQFF. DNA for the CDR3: TGCAGTGCTCAGAAGCGGACAGGGGGCGTTTATGAGCAGTTCTTC.

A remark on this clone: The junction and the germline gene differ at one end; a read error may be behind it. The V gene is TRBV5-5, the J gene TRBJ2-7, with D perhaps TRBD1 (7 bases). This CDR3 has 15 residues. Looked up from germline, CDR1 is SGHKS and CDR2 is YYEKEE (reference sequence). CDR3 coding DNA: TGTTCCAGCAGCTTGGCAGGGGGGATCTCCTACGATCAGTACTTC. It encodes CSSSLAGGISYDQYF.

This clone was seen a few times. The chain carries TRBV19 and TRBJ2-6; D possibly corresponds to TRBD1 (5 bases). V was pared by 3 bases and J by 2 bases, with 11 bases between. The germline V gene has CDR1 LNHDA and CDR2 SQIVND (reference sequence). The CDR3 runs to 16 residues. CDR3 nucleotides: TGTGCCAGTAGTATCCCAGGGCAGGCTGGGGCCAACGTCCTGACTTTC. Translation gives CASSIPGQAGANVLTF.

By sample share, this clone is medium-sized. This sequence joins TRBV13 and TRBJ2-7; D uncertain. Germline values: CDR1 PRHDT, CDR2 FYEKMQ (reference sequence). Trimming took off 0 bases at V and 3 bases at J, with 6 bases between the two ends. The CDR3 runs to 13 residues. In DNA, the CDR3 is TGTGCCAGCAGCTTAGGCCCTATCTACGAGCAGTACTTC. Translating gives CASSLGPIYEQYF.

In nucleotides, the CDR3 is TGTGCCAGCATGAGCCAGGGGGCGAGGGCTGAAGCTTTCTTT. As protein: CASMSQGARAEAFF. The rearrangement joins TRBV2 to TRBJ1-1; 8 nucleotides line up with TRBD1. The CDR3 contains 14 residues. J was trimmed by 6 bases and V by 7 bases; bases with no gene match: 10. Germline-derived CDR1 and CDR2 are SNHLY and FYNNEI.

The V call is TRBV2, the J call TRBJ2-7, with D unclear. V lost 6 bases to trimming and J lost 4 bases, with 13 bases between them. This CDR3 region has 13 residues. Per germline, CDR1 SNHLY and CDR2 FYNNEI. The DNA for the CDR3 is TGTGCCAGCAGGGAACAGCGAGTGTACGAGCAGTACTTC. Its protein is CASREQRVYEQYF.

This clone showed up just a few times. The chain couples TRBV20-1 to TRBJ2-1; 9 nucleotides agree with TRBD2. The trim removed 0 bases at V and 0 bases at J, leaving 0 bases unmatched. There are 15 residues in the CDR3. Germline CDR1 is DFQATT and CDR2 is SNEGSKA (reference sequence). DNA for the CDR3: TGCAGTGCTAGAGAAGCGGGGGGCTCCTACAATGAGCAGTTCTTC. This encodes CSAREAGGSYNEQFF.

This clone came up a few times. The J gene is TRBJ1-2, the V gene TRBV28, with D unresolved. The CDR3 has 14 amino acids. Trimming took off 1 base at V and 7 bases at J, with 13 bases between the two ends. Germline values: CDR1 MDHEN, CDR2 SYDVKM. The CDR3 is CASSLSGPLVGYTF. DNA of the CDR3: TGTGCCAGCAGTTTATCCGGTCCACTAGTTGGCTACACCTTC.

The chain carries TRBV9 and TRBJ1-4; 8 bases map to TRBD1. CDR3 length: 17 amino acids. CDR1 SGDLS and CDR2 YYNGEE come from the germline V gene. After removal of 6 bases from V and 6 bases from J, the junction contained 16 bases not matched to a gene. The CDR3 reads CASTVSVGGQAHEKLFF. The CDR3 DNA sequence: TGTGCCAGCACCGTCTCAGTCGGGGGACAGGCCCATGAAAAACTGTTTTTT.

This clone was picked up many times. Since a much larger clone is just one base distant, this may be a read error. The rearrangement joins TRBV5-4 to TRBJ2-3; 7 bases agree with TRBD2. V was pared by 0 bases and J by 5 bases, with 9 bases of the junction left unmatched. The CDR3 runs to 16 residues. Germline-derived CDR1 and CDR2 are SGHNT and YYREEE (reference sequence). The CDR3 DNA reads TGTGCCAGCAGCTTGGAACTAGTGGGAGGGAGAGATACGCAGTATTTT. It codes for CASSLELVGGRDTQYF.